These T cell receptor beta chains were read from a single sample in a study of OX40 agonist ivuxolimab in advanced cancers. Produced via immunoSEQ multiplex PCR; TCRdb's table is partial and in-frame only. Of under 75,000 clones in the sample, over 80% were seen once. Material: CD4+ or CD8+ T cells sorted from blood, obtained in a trial of the OX40 agonist ivuxolimab. The receptors were sampled from an adult with an advanced solid tumor such as melanoma, head and neck, liver or kidney cancer. Each CDR3 is given with its conserved first and last residue. D genes are given only for firm matches. Where a row states a size, it is once, few, many or the class of an expanded clone; other rows omit it.

>TRBV27|TRBJ2-1|once|NA
TGTGCCAGCAGTTTACCGGGAGTCTTGGGTGAGCAGTTCTTC
CASSLPGVLGEQFF
>TRBV13|TRBJ2-7|NA|TRBD1
TGTGCCAGCAGCTTGGACAGGGGTTCCTACGAGCAGTACTTC
CASSLDRGSYEQYF
>TRBV6-5|TRBJ2-3|NA|NA
TGTGCCAGCAGCGCCATACCAACGGGGGATACGCAGTATTTT
CASSAIPTGDTQYF
>TRBV11-3|TRBJ1-1|NA|NA
TGTGCCAGCAGCTTACCCAGGAACACTGAAGCTTTCTTT
CASSLPRNTEAFF
>TRBV5-1|TRBJ2-1|NA|TRBD2
TGCGCCAGCAGCTTGGCGCCCAGCGGGAGTATTGGGGGTGAGCAGTTCTTC
CASSLAPSGSIGGEQFF
>TRBV5-8|TRBJ1-5|NA|NA
TGTGCCAGCAGCTTGAGAGGGCCGGATCAGCCCCAGCATTTT
CASSLRGPDQPQHF
>TRBV6-1|TRBJ2-6|NA|NA
TGTGCCAGCACCCTGGAGGTAGCTGGGGCCAACGTCCTGACTTTC
CASTLEVAGANVLTF
>TRBV20-1|TRBJ2-1|NA|NA
TGCAGTGTCTTACACTACAATGAGCAGTTCTTC
CSVLHYNEQFF
>TRBV7-3|TRBJ2-1|NA|TRBD2
TGTGCCAGCAGCCCCGGGACTAGCGGGACCGATGAGCAGTTCTTC
CASSPGTSGTDEQFF
>TRBV10-3|TRBJ1-1|few|NA
TGTGCCATCAGTGATGTAGGGCGGAACACTGAAGCTTTCTTT
CAISDVGRNTEAFF
>TRBV11-2|TRBJ1-3|NA|NA
TGTGCCAGCAGTCGCACCCACAGCTCTGGAAACACCATATATTTT
CASSRTHSSGNTIYF
>TRBV27|TRBJ1-5|NA|NA
TGTGCCAGCAGTGCCGGGACCCTGGGCAATCAGCCCCAGCATTTT
CASSAGTLGNQPQHF
>TRBV28|TRBJ2-1|NA|NA
TGTGCCAGCAGCCGAGGGTTATCCTACAATGAGCAGTTCTTC
CASSRGLSYNEQFF
>TRBV12-5|TRBJ2-2|NA|NA
TGTGCTAGTGGTTTGGTCCTGGGTTTTACCGGGGAGCTGTTTTTT
CASGLVLGFTGELFF
>TRBV7-2|TRBJ2-7|NA|NA
TGTGCCAGCAGCTTAAGCTACGAGCAGTACTTC
CASSLSYEQYF
>TRBV30|TRBJ2-4|NA|TRBD1
TGTGCCTGGGGGACAGCCTGGGCCAAAAACATTCAGTACTTC
CAWGTAWAKNIQYF
>TRBV6-6|TRBJ1-1|NA|TRBD1
TGTGCCAGCAGTTACTCCGGGACAGTGAACACTGAAGCTTTCTTT
CASSYSGTVNTEAFF
>TRBV19|TRBJ2-7|NA|TRBD1
TGTGCCAGTAGTACCGGGACAGGTTACGAGCAGTACTTC
CASSTGTGYEQYF
>TRBV6-5|TRBJ1-1|NA|TRBD1
TGTGCCAGCAGTCCGACAGGGGAAGTCACTGAAGCTTTCTTT
CASSPTGEVTEAFF
>TRBV6-6|TRBJ1-1|NA|NA
TGTGCCAGCAGTTACCCTAACAGGGTATGGGACACTGAAGCTTTCTTT
CASSYPNRVWDTEAFF
>TRBV27|TRBJ2-7|NA|TRBD2
TGTGCCAGCAGCACACTAGCGGGGTACGAGCAGTACTTC
CASSTLAGYEQYF
>TRBV28|TRBJ2-5|NA|NA
TGTGCCAGCAGTTTACAGCAACAAGAGACCCAGTACTTC
CASSLQQQETQYF
>TRBV4-2|TRBJ2-2|NA|NA
TGTGCCAGCAGCCAAGATGTACCGGGAAAACTAGAGGCCGGGGAGCTGTTTTTT
CASSQDVPGKLEAGELFF
>TRBV7-9|TRBJ2-1|NA|NA
TGTGCCAGCAGGCCGGGCCTTTCCCAATCTTACAATGAGCAGTTCTTC
CASRPGLSQSYNEQFF
>TRBV28|TRBJ2-3|NA|NA
TGTGCCAGCAGTTTAGCGGATACGCAGTATTTT
CASSLADTQYF
>TRBV21-1|TRBJ1-1|NA|NA
TGTGCCAGCGGGAACACTGAAGCTTTCTTT
CASGNTEAFF
>TRBV13|TRBJ2-7|NA|NA
TGTGCCAGCAGCTTAGGCCGAGGCGGGACCTACGAGCAGTACTTC
CASSLGRGGTYEQYF
>TRBV28|TRBJ1-3|NA|NA
TGTGCCAGCAGTCCGTACAGGGACGGAAACACCATATATTTT
CASSPYRDGNTIYF
>TRBV30|TRBJ1-1|few|NA
TGTGCCTGGAGTGTAGGGGATTTCACTGAAGCTTTCTTT
CAWSVGDFTEAFF
>TRBV7-9|TRBJ1-6|NA|NA
TGTGCCAGCAGCTTTTTCTACGGATTTAATTCACCCCTCCACTTT
CASSFFYGFNSPLHF
>TRBV11-3|TRBJ2-2|NA|NA
TGTGCCAGCAGCTTAGTAGTCACCGGGGAGCTGTTTTTT
CASSLVVTGELFF
>TRBV29-1|TRBJ2-5|NA|NA
TGCAGCCGACGTAGAAGCGAAGAGACCCAGTACTTC
CSRRRSEETQYF
>TRBV7-9|TRBJ2-2|NA|TRBD1
TGTGCCACCAGACAGGGGGGAACCGGGGAGCTGTTTTTT
CATRQGGTGELFF
>TRBV7-2|TRBJ2-7|NA|NA
TGTGCCAGCAGCTTAGACAGCTCCTACGAGCAGTACTTC
CASSLDSSYEQYF
>TRBV18|TRBJ2-2|NA|NA
TGTGCCAGCTCAGAGGGGTCCGGGGAGCTGTTTTTT
CASSEGSGELFF